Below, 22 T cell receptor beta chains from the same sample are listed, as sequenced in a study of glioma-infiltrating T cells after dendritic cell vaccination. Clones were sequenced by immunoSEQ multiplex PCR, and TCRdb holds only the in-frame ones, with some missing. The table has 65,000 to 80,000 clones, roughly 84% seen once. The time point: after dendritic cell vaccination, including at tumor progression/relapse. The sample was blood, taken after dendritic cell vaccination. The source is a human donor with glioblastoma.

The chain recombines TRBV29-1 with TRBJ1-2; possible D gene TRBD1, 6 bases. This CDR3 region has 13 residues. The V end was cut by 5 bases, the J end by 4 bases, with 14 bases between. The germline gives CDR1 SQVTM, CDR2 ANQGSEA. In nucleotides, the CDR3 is TGCAGCGTTAGTGACAGGTCAACCTATGGCTACACCTTC. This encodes CSVSDRSTYGYTF.

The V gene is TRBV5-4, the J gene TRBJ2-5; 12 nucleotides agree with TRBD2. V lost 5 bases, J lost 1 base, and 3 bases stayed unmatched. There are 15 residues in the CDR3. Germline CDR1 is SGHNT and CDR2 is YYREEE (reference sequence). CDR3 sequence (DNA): TGTGCCAGCAGGCTGACTAGCGGGAGCCAAGAGACCCAGTACTTC. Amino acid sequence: CASRLTSGSQETQYF.

This CDR3 reads CASSLTGPGGEAFF. CDR3 bases: TGTGCCAGCAGCTTGACAGGGCCGGGCGGTGAAGCTTTCTTT. This rearrangement joins TRBV5-6 to TRBJ1-1, with D possibly matching TRBD1 (6 bases). The CDR3 is 14 residues long. The V end was cut by 1 base, the J end by 7 bases, with 14 bases between. Germline lookup yields CDR1 SGHDT and CDR2 YYEEEE.

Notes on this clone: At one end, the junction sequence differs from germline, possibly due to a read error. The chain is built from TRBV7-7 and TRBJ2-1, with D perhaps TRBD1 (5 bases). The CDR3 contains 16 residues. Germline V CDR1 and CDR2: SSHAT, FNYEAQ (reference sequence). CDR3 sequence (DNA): TGTGCTAGCAGCTCGGACATCGTAAGCTCCTACAATGAGCAGTTCTTC. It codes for CASSSDIVSSYNEQFF.

CDR3 loop: CSLAGQLGDTQYF. The CDR3 DNA reads as TGCAGCCTGGCCGGACAGCTAGGAGATACGCAGTATTTT. The chain joins TRBV29-1 to TRBJ2-3, with TRBD1 as a possible D gene (6 bases). There are 13 residues in the CDR3. Germline V CDR1 and CDR2: SQVTM, ANQGSEA. Trimming shortened V by 8 bases and J by 5 bases, and 17 bases separated the two germline ends.

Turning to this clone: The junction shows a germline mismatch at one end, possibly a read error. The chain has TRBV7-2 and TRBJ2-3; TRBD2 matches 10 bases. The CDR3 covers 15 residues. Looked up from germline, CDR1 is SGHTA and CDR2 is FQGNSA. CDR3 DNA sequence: TGTGTCAGCAGCTTAAGCGGGAGGGGTACAGATACGCAGTATTTT. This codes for CVSSLSGRGTDTQYF.

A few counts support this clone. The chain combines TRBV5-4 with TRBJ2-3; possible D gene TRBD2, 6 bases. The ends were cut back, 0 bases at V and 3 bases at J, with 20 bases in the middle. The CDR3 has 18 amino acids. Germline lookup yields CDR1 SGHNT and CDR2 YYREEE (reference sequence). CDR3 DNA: TGTGCCAGCAGCTTGGACGGGGACTGGGGTTGGAAAACAGATACGCAGTATTTT. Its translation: CASSLDGDWGWKTDTQYF.

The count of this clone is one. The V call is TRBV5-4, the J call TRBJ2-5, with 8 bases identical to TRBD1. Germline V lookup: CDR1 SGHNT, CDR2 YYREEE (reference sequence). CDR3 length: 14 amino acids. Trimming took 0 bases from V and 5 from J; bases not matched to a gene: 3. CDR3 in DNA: TGTGCCAGCAGCTTGGACAGGGGGGTGGAGACCCAGTACTTC. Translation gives CASSLDRGVETQYF.

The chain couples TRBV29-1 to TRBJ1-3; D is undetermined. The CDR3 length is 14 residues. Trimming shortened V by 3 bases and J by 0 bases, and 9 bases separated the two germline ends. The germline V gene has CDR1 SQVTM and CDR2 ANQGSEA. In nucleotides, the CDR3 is TGCAGCGTTGAGGGGAGGCACTCTGGAAACACCATATATTTT. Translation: CSVEGRHSGNTIYF.

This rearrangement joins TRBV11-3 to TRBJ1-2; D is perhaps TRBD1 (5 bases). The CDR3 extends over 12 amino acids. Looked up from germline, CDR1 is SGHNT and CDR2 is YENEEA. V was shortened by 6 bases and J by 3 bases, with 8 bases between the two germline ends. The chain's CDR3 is CASSTGYYGYTF. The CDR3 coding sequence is TGTGCCAGCAGTACAGGTTACTATGGCTACACCTTC.

The CDR3 DNA reads TGTGCCAGCAATTCAGGGAACACTGAAGCTTTCTTT. It is translated as CASNSGNTEAFF. The chain combines TRBV28 with TRBJ1-1; D is undetermined. Germline lookup yields CDR1 MDHEN and CDR2 SYDVKM. This CDR3 region has 12 residues. V gave up 7 bases and J gave up 1 base, with 7 bases separating them. The variable domain in full, with the rest retrieved from reference TRBV28 and TRBJ1-1, is DVKVTQSSRYLVKRTGEKVFLECVQDMDHENMFWYRQDPGLGLRLIYFSYDVKMKEKGDIPEGYSVSREKKERFSLILESASTNQTSMYLCASNSGNTEAFFGQGTRLTVV.

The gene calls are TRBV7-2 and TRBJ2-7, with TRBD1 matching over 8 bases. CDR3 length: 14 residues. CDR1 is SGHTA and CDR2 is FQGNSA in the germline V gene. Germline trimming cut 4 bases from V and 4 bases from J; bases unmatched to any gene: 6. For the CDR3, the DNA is TGTGCCAGCAGCTACCGACAGGGGCGGTACGAGCAGTACTTC. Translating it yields CASSYRQGRYEQYF.

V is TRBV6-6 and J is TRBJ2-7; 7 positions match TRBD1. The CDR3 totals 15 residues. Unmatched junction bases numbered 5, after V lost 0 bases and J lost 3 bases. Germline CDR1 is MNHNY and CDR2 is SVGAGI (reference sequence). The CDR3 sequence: CASSYSNPGGYEQYF. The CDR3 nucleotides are TGTGCCAGCAGTTACTCGAATCCAGGGGGCTACGAGCAGTACTTC.

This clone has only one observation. DNA of the CDR3: TGTGCCAGCAGCGCGACAGGGATTGGCGGGACCCAGTACTTC. Protein product: CASSATGIGGTQYF. The gene calls are TRBV7-6 and TRBJ2-5; 7 bases are a match to TRBD1. The CDR3 is 14 residues long. J was trimmed by 7 bases and V by 5 bases; bases with no gene match: 10. The germline V gene encodes CDR1 SGHVS and CDR2 FNYEAQ.

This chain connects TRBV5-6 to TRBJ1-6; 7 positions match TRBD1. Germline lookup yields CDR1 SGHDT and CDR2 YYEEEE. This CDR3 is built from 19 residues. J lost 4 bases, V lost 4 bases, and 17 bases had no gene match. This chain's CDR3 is CASSTRQGQVLEYNSPLHF. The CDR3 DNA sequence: TGTGCCAGCAGCACCCGACAGGGCCAAGTTCTGGAATATAATTCACCCCTCCACTTT.

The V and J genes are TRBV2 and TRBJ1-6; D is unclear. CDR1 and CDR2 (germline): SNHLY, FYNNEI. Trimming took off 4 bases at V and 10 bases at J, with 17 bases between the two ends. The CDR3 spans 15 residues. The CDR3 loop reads CASSGVGGLLSPLHF. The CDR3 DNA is TGTGCCAGCAGTGGAGTGGGCGGGTTGCTATCACCCCTCCACTTT.

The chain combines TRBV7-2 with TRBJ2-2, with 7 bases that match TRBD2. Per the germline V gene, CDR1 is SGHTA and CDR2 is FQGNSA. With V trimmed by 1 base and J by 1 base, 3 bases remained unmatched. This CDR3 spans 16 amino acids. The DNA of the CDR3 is TGTGCCAGCAGCTTAGTGGGCGGGGGGAACACCGGGGAGCTGTTTTTT. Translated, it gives CASSLVGGGNTGELFF.

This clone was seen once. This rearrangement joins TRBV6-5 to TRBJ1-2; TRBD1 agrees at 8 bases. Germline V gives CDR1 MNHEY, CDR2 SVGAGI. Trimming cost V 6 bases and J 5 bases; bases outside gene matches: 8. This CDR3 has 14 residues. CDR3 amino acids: CASRPDRGGYGYTF. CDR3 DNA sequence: TGTGCCAGCAGACCCGACAGGGGAGGTTATGGCTACACCTTC.

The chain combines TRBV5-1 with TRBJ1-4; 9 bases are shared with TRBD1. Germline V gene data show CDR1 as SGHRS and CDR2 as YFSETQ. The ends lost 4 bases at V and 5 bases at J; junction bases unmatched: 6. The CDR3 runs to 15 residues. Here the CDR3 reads CASSRADRGNEKLFF. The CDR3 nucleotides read TGCGCCAGCAGCCGAGCCGACAGGGGGAATGAAAAACTGTTTTTT.

CDR3 residues: CASSPIPQALSGNTIYF. CDR3 coding DNA: TGTGCCAGCTCACCAATTCCCCAGGCCCTTTCTGGAAACACCATATATTTT. The chain combines TRBV18 with TRBJ1-3; unclear D gene. Germline assignment: CDR1 KGHSH and CDR2 LQKENI. The CDR3 has 17 residues. The germline V and J ends were trimmed by 2 bases and 1 base, with 15 bases remaining between them.

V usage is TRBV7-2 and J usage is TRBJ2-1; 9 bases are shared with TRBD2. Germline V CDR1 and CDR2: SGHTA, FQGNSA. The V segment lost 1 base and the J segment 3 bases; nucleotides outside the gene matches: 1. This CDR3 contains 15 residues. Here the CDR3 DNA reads TGTGCCAGCAGCTTAGATAGCGGGGGCTACAATGAGCAGTTCTTC. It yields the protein CASSLDSGGYNEQFF. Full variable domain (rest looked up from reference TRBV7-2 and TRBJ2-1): GAGVSQSPSNKVTEKGKDVELRCDPISGHTALYWYRQSLGQGLEFLIYFQGNSAPDKSGLPSDRFSAERTGGSVSTLTIQRTQQEDSAVYLCASSLDSGGYNEQFFGPGTRLTVL.

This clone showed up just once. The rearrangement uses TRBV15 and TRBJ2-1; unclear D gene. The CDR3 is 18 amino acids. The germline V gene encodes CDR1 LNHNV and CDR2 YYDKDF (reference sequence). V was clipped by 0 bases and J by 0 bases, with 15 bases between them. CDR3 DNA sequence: TGTGCCACCAGCAGAGATTGGTTTATGATGAGCTCCTACAATGAGCAGTTCTTC. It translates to CATSRDWFMMSSYNEQFF.